Listed below are T cell receptor beta chains from one sample, sequenced in a study of a mutant IDH1 vaccine in newly diagnosed glioma. No cognate antigen is known for these TCRs. The repertoire was sequenced with immunoSEQ multiplex PCR; TCRdb's copy has only in-frame clones and lacks some. The data show approximately 25,000 clones, with 77% seen just once and over 9% held by the top ten. The sample consisted of PBMCs, taken from a glioma patient whose treatment included an IDH1 peptide vaccine. The origin of the receptors is a middle-aged man with glioma. The CDR3 runs from the conserved cysteine through the conserved F or W. The D gene is left open where the match is weak. Size tells how often a clone was seen (once, few, many) or the class of an expanded clone, and some rows leave it out.

>TRBJ2-1|TRBD2|NA|TRBV6-1
CASSERTSGMEQFF
TGTGCCAGCAGTGAACGGACTAGCGGGATGGAGCAGTTCTTC
>TRBJ1-3|NA|once|TRBV11-3
CASSQDGISGNTIYF
TGTGCCAGCAGCCAAGACGGCATCTCTGGAAACACCATATATTTT
>TRBJ1-2|TRBD1|NA|TRBV5-6
CASSLDRGLNYGYTF
TGTGCCAGCAGCTTGGACAGGGGGCTCAACTATGGCTACACCTTC
>TRBJ2-1|NA|once|TRBV7-6
CASSRRGGSYNEQFF
TGTGCCAGCAGTCGTCGGGGCGGCTCCTACAATGAGCAGTTCTTC
>TRBJ2-5|TRBD2|NA|TRBV6-1
CASRSRTSGKETQYF
TGTGCCAGCAGAAGCAGGACTAGCGGGAAAGAGACCCAGTACTTC
>TRBJ1-1|TRBD1|NA|TRBV6-5
CASSHRDRARTEAFF
TGTGCCAGCAGCCACCGGGACAGGGCTCGCACTGAAGCTTTCTTT
>TRBJ1-2|NA|NA|TRBV5-6
CASSLLQPDGGYTF
TGTGCCAGCAGCTTACTACAGCCGGACGGTGGCTACACCTTC
>TRBJ2-5|TRBD2|NA|TRBV28
CASSLSRREKETQYF
TGTGCCAGCAGTTTATCTCGGCGGGAGAAAGAGACCCAGTACTTC
>TRBJ2-3|NA|NA|TRBV11-3
CASSRSLGGGATDTQYF
TGTGCCAGCAGCCGATCCCTGGGAGGCGGGGCCACAGATACGCAGTATTTT
>TRBJ2-5|TRBD1|NA|TRBV7-6
CASRTGTGGAETQYF
TGTGCCAGCAGAACCGGGACAGGGGGCGCCGAGACCCAGTACTTC
>TRBJ2-5|NA|NA|TRBV7-2
CASSLVAGAETQYF
TGTGCCAGCAGCTTAGTGGCGGGGGCAGAGACCCAGTACTTC
>TRBJ2-2|TRBD1|NA|TRBV11-3
CASSSHLSGTGNTGELFF
TGTGCCAGCAGCTCTCATCTATCCGGGACAGGAAACACCGGGGAGCTGTTTTTT
>TRBJ2-2|NA|few|TRBV5-1
CASSSGGSTGELFF
TGCGCCAGCAGCTCTGGGGGGAGCACCGGGGAGCTGTTTTTT
>TRBJ1-1|NA|NA|TRBV27
CASRADRVNTEAFF
TGTGCCAGCAGAGCCGACAGAGTAAACACTGAAGCTTTCTTT
>TRBJ2-7|NA|NA|TRBV11-2
CASSYGRTSYEQYF
TGTGCCAGCAGCTACGGACGGACCTCCTACGAGCAGTACTTC
>TRBJ1-6|NA|once|TRBV7-2
CASSLTGLGSPLHF
TGTGCCAGCAGCTTAACCGGTTTAGGGTCACCCCTCCACTTT
>TRBJ2-7|NA|NA|TRBV11-3
CASSLGAEYEQYF
TGTGCCAGCAGCTTAGGGGCCGAGTACGAGCAGTACTTC
>TRBJ1-1|NA|medium-sized|TRBV27
CASRGPGWTEAFF
TGTGCCAGCAGGGGCCCAGGGTGGACTGAAGCTTTCTTT
>TRBJ2-1|TRBD2|NA|TRBV27
CASSLLGLAGGGEQFF
TGTGCCAGCAGTTTACTCGGACTAGCGGGAGGGGGTGAGCAGTTCTTC
>TRBJ1-1|TRBD1|few|TRBV4-3
CASSQGQGPNEAFF
TGCGCCAGCAGCCAAGGACAGGGGCCAAATGAAGCTTTCTTT
>TRBJ2-3|NA|NA|TRBV7-8
CASSLPRPGDTQYF
TGTGCCAGCAGCTTGCCCAGACCTGGAGATACGCAGTATTTT
>TRBJ2-5|TRBD1|NA|TRBV28
CASSLAGQGQETQYF
TGTGCCAGCAGTTTGGCGGGACAGGGCCAAGAGACCCAGTACTTC
>TRBJ1-1|TRBD1|NA|TRBV28
CAHRDRGYTEAFF
TGTGCCCACAGGGACAGGGGGTACACTGAAGCTTTCTTT
>TRBJ1-5|TRBD1|NA|TRBV18
CASSAATGPNQPQHF
TGTGCCAGCTCAGCCGCGACAGGGCCTAATCAGCCCCAGCATTTT
>TRBJ1-1|NA|NA|TRBV19
CASSIYVNTEAFF
TGTGCCAGTAGTATTTACGTAAACACTGAAGCTTTCTTT
>TRBJ2-5|NA|NA|TRBV7-8
CASSFSRERETQYF
TGTGCCAGCAGCTTTTCCCGGGAGAGAGAGACCCAGTACTTC
>TRBJ2-3|NA|once|TRBV10-1
CASSDTAGYTDTQYF
TGCGCCAGCAGTGACACAGCGGGCTACACAGATACGCAGTATTTT
>TRBJ1-1|TRBD1|NA|TRBV11-3
CASSSRQGRGEAFF
TGTGCCAGCAGCTCCCGACAGGGGCGGGGTGAAGCTTTCTTT
>TRBJ2-5|NA|NA|TRBV27
CASSSRVRGKTQYF
TGTGCCAGCAGTTCCCGGGTCCGAGGGAAGACCCAGTACTTC
>TRBJ1-3|TRBD1|NA|TRBV7-2
CASSLVSGGSGNTIYF
TGTGCCAGCAGCTTAGTGTCAGGGGGCTCTGGAAACACCATATATTTT
>TRBJ2-4|TRBD2|NA|TRBV11-3
CASSSSWTSGSFYIQYF
TGTGCCAGCAGCTCGAGTTGGACTAGCGGGAGCTTTTACATTCAGTACTTC
>TRBJ2-3|TRBD1|NA|TRBV27
CASSKTGGADTQYF
TGTGCCAGCAGCAAGACAGGGGGTGCAGATACGCAGTATTTT
>TRBJ2-3|NA|NA|TRBV27
CASSSTLVVTDTQYF
TGTGCCAGCAGTTCCACTCTAGTGGTCACAGATACGCAGTATTTT
>TRBJ2-3|TRBD1|NA|TRBV18
CASSPRDRLLSTDTQYF
TGTGCCAGCTCACCACGGGACAGGCTTCTGAGCACAGATACGCAGTATTTT
>TRBJ2-2|TRBD1|NA|TRBV15
CATPGQGGGGELFF
TGTGCCACTCCCGGACAGGGGGGTGGCGGGGAGCTGTTTTTT
>TRBJ1-1|NA|NA|TRBV19
CASQRRTGRGTTEAFF
TGTGCCAGCCAACGACGTACAGGGAGGGGTACCACTGAAGCTTTCTTT
>TRBJ1-4|NA|once|TRBV19
CASSISHRDPVDEKLFF
TGTGCCAGTAGTATTTCTCACCGGGATCCCGTGGATGAAAAACTGTTTTTT
>TRBJ2-4|TRBD1|NA|TRBV9
CASSLDPPGTAFYIQYF
TGTGCCAGCAGCTTAGACCCCCCCGGGACAGCGTTTTACATTCAGTACTTC
>TRBJ1-5|NA|few|TRBV28
CASSFSGRNQPQHF
TGTGCCAGCAGTTTTTCGGGGCGCAATCAGCCCCAGCATTTT
>TRBJ1-1|NA|NA|TRBV13
CASSVRDGNTEAFF
TGTGCCAGCAGCGTACGGGACGGGAACACTGAAGCTTTCTTT
>TRBJ1-6|TRBD1|once|TRBV19
CASASGQGISPLHF
TGTGCCAGTGCCTCGGGACAGGGGATTTCACCCCTCCACTTT
>TRBJ1-1|NA|NA|TRBV11-3
CASSLDPRRAFF
TGTGCCAGCAGCTTAGATCCCCGTAGGGCTTTCTTT
>TRBJ1-1|NA|few|TRBV29-1
CSVGVTEAFF
TGCAGCGTTGGGGTCACTGAAGCTTTCTTT
>TRBJ1-3|TRBD1|NA|TRBV5-5
CASSKTGGSGNTIYF
TGTGCCAGCAGCAAGACAGGGGGCTCTGGAAACACCATATATTTT
>TRBJ2-1|NA|NA|TRBV13
CASSQGRTNEQFF
TGTGCCAGCAGCCAAGGTAGAACCAATGAGCAGTTCTTC
>TRBJ2-7|TRBD2|NA|TRBV19
CASSLTSGRYEQYF
TGTGCCAGTAGTCTCACTAGCGGGAGGTACGAGCAGTACTTC
>TRBJ1-5|NA|NA|TRBV19
CASSIWGRDSNQPQHF
TGTGCCAGTAGTATTTGGGGCAGAGATAGCAATCAGCCCCAGCATTTT
>TRBJ2-7|NA|once|TRBV5-1
CASSLVSSGEQYF
TGCGCCAGCAGCTTGGTTTCCAGCGGGGAGCAGTACTTC
>TRBJ2-5|NA|once|TRBV23-1
CASSQSRQAQETQYF
TGCGCCAGCAGTCAATCAAGGCAAGCCCAAGAGACCCAGTACTTC
>TRBJ2-3|TRBD2|NA|TRBV4-2
CASSQVGASGRADTQYF
TGTGCCAGCAGCCAAGTTGGAGCGAGCGGGAGGGCAGATACGCAGTATTTT
>TRBJ2-2|TRBD1|NA|TRBV18
CASSPQGQSGELFF
TGTGCCAGCTCGCCCCAGGGACAGTCCGGGGAGCTGTTTTTT
>TRBJ2-5|NA|few|TRBV5-4
CASSPYQETQYF
TGTGCCAGCAGTCCGTACCAAGAGACCCAGTACTTC
>TRBJ2-1|NA|NA|TRBV11-3
CASSSSLVDRQFF
TGTGCCAGCAGCTCGTCGTTGGTAGACAGGCAGTTCTTC
>TRBJ1-5|NA|NA|TRBV4-1
CASKTGPIGNQPQHF
TGCGCCAGCAAAACAGGTCCTATAGGCAATCAGCCCCAGCATTTT